This TCR beta chain was identified during a study of OX40 agonist ivuxolimab in advanced cancers. The overall study: Past anti-PD-1, anti-PD-L1 or anti-CTLA-4 therapy was accepted, and 30% to 50% had received some. A partial response was reached by three patients: one with hepatocellular carcinoma and two with cutaneous melanoma. Study-level findings and limits: Both CD4+ and CD8+ T cell populations in blood had undergone clonal expansion by week 6 at 0.1 to 3.0 mg/kg. Expanded clones were, on average, more numerous among CD8+ T cells than CD4+.

V shed 1 base, J shed 6 bases, and the junction held 7 bases outside the gene matches. Germline CDR1 and CDR2: MGHRA and YSYEKL. The CDR3 loop spans 16 amino acids. Clones were read by immunoSEQ multiplex PCR, and TCRdb kept only the in-frame ones, dropping some. The profile shows tens of thousands of clones, roughly 86% of them singletons. This clone was observed a few times. Its specificity is not known. The origin of this receptor is an adult with an advanced solid tumor such as melanoma, head and neck, liver or kidney cancer. The material sequenced was CD4+ or CD8+ T cells sorted from blood, taken in a trial of the OX40 agonist ivuxolimab. The chain carries TRBV4-1 and TRBJ1-5; 9 bases map to TRBD1. CDR3 DNA sequence: TGCGCCAGCAGCCAAGGAGAGGGGACAGGGTTTCAGCCCCAGCATTTT. Translation: CASSQGEGTGFQPQHF.